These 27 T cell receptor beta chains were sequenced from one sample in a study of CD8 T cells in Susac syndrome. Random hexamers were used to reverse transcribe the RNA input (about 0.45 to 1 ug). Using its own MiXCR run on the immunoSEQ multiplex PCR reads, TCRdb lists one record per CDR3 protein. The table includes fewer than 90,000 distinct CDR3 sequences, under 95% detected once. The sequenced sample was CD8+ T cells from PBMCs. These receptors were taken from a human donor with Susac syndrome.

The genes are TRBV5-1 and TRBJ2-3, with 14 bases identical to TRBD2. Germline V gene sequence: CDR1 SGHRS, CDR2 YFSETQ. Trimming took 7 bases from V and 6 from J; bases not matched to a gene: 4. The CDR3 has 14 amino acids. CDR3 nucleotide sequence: TGCGCCAGCGGACTAGCGGGGGGCCCGGATACGCAGTATTTT. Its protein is CASGLAGGPDTQYF.

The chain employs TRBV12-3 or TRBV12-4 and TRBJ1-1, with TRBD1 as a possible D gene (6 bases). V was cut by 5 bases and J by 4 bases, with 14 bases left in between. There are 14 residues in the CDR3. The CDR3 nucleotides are TGTGCCAGCAGTCCACAGGGCGGGCGCACTGAAGCTTTCTTT. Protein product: CASSPQGGRTEAFF.

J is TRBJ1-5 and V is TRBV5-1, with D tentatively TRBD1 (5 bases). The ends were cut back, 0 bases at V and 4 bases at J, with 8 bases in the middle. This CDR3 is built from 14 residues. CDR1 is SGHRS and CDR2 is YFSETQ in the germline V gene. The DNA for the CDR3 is TGCGCCAGCAGCTTGGAGGGGTTTAATCAGCCCCAGCATTTT. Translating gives CASSLEGFNQPQHF. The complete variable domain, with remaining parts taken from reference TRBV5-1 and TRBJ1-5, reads KAGVTQTPRYLIKTRGQQVTLSCSPISGHRSVSWYQQTPGQGLQFLFEYFSETQRNKGNFPGRFSGRQFSNSRSEMNVSTLELGDSALYLCASSLEGFNQPQHFGDGTRLSIL.

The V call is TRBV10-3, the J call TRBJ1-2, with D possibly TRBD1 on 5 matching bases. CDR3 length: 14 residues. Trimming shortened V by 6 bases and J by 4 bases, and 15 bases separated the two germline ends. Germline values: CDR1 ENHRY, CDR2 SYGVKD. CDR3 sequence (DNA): TGTGCCATCAGAGGGGAGGGGACCTTCTATGGCTACACCTTC. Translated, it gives CAIRGEGTFYGYTF.

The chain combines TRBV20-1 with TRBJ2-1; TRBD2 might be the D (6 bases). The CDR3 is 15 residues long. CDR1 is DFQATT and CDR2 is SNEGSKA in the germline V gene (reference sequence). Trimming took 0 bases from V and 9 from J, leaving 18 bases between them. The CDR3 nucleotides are TGCAGTGCTAGAGATTATGAACTAGCCTCTACTGAGCAGTTCTTC. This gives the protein CSARDYELASTEQFF.

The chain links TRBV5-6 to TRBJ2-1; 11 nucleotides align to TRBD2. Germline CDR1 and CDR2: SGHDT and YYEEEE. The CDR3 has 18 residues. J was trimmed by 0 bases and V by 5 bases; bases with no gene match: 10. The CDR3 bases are TGTGCCAGCAGGAGGACTAGCGGGCCCTGGACCTCCTACAATGAGCAGTTCTTC. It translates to CASRRTSGPWTSYNEQFF.

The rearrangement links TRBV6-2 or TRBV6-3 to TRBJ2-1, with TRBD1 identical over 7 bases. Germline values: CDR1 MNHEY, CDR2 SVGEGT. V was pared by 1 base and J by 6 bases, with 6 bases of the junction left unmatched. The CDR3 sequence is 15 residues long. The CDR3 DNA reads TGTGCCAGCAGTTACTACGACAGGGTCAGCAATGAGCAGTTCTTC. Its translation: CASSYYDRVSNEQFF.

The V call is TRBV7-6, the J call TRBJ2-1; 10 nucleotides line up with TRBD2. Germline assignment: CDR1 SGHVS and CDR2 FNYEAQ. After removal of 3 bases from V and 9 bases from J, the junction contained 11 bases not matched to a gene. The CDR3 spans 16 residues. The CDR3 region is CASSLVDASGSREQFF. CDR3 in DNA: TGTGCCAGCAGCTTGGTTGATGCTAGCGGGAGTCGTGAGCAGTTCTTC.

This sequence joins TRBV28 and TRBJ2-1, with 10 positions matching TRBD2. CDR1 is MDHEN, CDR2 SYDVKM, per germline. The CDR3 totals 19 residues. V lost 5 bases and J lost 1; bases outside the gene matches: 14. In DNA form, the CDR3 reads TGTGCCAGCAGTCCCCTATCCAGCGGGGGGGTCCGATCCTACAATGAGCAGTTCTTC. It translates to CASSPLSSGGVRSYNEQFF.

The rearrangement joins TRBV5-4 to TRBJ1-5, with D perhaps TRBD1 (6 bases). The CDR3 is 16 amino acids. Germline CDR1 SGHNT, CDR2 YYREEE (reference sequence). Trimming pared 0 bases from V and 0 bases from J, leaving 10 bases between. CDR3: CASSLGGPDSNQPQHF. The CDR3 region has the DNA TGTGCCAGCAGCTTGGGGGGGCCGGATAGCAATCAGCCCCAGCATTTT.

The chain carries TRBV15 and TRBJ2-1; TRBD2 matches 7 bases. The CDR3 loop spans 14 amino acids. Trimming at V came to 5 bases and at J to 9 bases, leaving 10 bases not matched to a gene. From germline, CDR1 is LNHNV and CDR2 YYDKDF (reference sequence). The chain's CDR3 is CATSSGLGIGEQFF. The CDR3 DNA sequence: TGTGCCACCAGCTCAGGACTAGGGATCGGTGAGCAGTTCTTC.

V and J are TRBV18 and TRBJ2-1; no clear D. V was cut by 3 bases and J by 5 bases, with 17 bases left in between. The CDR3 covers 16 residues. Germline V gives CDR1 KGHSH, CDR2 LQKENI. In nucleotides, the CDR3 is TGTGCCAGCTCACCCCTCCCCATGGGAACCAACAATGAGCAGTTCTTC. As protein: CASSPLPMGTNNEQFF.

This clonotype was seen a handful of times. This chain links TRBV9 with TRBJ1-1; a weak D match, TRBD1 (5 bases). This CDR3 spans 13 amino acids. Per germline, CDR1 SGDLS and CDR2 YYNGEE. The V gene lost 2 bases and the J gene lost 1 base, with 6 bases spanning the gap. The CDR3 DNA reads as TGTGCCAGCAGCGTTCAGGGGAACACTGAAGCTTTCTTT. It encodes CASSVQGNTEAFF.

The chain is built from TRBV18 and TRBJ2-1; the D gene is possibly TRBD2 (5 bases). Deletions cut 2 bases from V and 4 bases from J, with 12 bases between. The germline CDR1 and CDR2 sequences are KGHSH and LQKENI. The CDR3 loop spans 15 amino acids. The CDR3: CASSPEGSAYNEQFF. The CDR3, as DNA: TGTGCCAGCTCACCAGAGGGAAGCGCTTACAATGAGCAGTTCTTC.

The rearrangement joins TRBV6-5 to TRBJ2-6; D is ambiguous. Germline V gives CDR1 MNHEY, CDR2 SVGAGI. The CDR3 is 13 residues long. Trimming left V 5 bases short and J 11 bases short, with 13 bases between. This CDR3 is CASSAVVPYVLTF. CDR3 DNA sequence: TGTGCCAGCAGTGCGGTTGTCCCCTACGTCCTGACTTTC.

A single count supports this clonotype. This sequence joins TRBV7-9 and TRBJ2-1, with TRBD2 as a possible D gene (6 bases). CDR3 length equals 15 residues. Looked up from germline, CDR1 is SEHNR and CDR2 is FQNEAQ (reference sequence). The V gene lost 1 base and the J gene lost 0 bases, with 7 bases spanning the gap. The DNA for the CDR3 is TGTGCCAGCAGCTTAGTGCGGGGCTCCTACAATGAGCAGTTCTTC. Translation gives CASSLVRGSYNEQFF.

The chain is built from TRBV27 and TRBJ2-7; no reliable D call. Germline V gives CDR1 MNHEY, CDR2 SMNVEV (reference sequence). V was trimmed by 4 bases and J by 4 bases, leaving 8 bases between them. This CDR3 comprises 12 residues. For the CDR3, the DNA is TGTGCCAGCAGTTCTCACAAGTACGAGCAGTACTTC. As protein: CASSSHKYEQYF.

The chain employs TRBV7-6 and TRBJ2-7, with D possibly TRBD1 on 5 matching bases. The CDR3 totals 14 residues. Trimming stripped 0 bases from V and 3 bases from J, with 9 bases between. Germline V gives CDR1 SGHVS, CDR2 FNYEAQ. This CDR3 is CASSLAGPNYEQYF. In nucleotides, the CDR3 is TGTGCCAGCAGCTTAGCGGGGCCGAACTACGAGCAGTACTTC.

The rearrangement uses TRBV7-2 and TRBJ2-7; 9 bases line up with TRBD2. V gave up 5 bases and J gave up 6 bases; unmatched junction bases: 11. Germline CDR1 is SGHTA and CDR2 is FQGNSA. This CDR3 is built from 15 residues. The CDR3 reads CASSPVAGGLSEQYF. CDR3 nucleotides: TGTGCCAGCAGCCCAGTGGCGGGAGGGCTGAGCGAGCAGTACTTC.

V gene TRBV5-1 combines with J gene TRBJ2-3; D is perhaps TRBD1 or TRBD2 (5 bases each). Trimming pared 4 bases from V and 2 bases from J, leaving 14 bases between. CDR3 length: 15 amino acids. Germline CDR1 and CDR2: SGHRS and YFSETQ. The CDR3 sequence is CASSPRGTITDTQYF. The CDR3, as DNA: TGCGCCAGCAGCCCTCGAGGGACCATCACAGATACGCAGTATTTT.

DNA for the CDR3: TGTGCCACTGAGGGGAGCTCCTACAATGAGCAGTTCTTC. It is translated as CATEGSSYNEQFF. The chain recombines TRBV10-3 with TRBJ2-1; tentatively, D is TRBD1 or TRBD2 (5 bases each). Looked up from germline, CDR1 is ENHRY and CDR2 is SYGVKD. This CDR3 has 13 residues. The V end was cut by 10 bases, the J end by 0 bases, with 10 bases between.

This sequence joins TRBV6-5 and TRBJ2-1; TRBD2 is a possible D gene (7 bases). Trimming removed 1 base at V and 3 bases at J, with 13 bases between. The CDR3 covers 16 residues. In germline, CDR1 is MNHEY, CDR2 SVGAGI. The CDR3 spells CASSYYSGGDYNEQFF. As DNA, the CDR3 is TGTGCCAGCAGTTACTACTCGGGGGGCGACTACAATGAGCAGTTCTTC.

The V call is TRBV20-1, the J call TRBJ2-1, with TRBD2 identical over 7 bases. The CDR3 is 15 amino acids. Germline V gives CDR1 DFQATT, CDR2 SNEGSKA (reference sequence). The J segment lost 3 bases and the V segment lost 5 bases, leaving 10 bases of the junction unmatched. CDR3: CSARNRGSFYNEQFF. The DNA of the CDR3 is TGCAGTGCTCGTAATCGCGGGAGTTTCTACAATGAGCAGTTCTTC.

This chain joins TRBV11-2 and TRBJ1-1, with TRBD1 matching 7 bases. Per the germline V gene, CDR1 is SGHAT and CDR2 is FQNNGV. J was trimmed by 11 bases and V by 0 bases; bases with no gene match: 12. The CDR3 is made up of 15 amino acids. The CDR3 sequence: CASSLDRQGRLEAFF. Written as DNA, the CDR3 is TGTGCCAGCAGCTTAGACCGACAGGGACGTTTAGAGGCTTTCTTT.

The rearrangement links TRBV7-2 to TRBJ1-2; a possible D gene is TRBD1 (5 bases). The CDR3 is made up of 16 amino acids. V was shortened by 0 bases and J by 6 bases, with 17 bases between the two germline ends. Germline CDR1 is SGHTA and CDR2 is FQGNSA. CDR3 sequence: CASSLAGRGGENGYTF. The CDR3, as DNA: TGTGCCAGCAGCTTAGCTGGCCGGGGAGGGGAGAATGGCTACACCTTC.

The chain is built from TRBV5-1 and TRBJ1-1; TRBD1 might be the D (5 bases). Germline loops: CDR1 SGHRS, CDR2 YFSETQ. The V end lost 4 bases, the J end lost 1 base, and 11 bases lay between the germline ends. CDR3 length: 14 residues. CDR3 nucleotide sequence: TGCGCCAGCAGCACGGGACCTTCGAACACTGAAGCTTTCTTT. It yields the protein CASSTGPSNTEAFF.

The CDR3 region has the DNA TGTGCCATCAGTGAGCCCGCAGATACGCAGTATTTT. As protein: CAISEPADTQYF. V is TRBV10-3 and J is TRBJ2-3; D not resolved. This CDR3 region has 12 residues. Germline V gives CDR1 ENHRY, CDR2 SYGVKD. The V and J ends lost 2 bases and 4 bases respectively, with 4 bases between them.